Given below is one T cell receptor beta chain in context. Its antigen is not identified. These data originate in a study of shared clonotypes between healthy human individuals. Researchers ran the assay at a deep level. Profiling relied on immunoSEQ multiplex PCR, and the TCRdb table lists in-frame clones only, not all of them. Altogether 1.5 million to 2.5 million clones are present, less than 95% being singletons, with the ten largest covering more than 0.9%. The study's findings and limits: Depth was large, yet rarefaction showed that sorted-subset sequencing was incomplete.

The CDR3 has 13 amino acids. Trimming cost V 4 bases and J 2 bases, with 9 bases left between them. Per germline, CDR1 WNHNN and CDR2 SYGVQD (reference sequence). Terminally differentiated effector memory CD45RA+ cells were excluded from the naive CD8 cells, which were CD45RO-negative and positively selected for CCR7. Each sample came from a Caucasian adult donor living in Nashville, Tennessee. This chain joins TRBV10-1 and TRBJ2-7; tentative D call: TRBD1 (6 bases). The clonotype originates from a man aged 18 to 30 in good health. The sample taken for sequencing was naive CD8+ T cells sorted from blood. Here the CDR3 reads CASSGPGAYEQYF. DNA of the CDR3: TGCGCCAGCAGTGGGCCAGGGGCCTACGAGCAGTACTTC.